Many counts were recorded for the clone carrying this T cell receptor beta chain. Its antigen remains unidentified. The sample comes from a study of beta chain features in type 1 diabetes. The sequenced template was cDNA made from the entire isolated RNA. Produced via immunoSEQ multiplex PCR; TCRdb's table is partial and in-frame only. The sample lists more than 300,000 clones, around 9.6% seen once, with roughly 0.6% in the top ten. V was trimmed by 7 bases and J by 3 bases, leaving 13 bases between them. The germline V gene encodes CDR1 SNHLY and CDR2 FYNNEI. This CDR3 contains 13 residues. Cell sorting via CD45RO/CCR7/CD25/CD127/CD95/CD27 was performed to obtain CD4+ naive, central memory, regulatory and stem cell-like memory cells. Broader study findings: All four CD4+ subsets of Type 1 diabetes patients contained TCRB CDR3s that were moderately but significantly shorter.

This chain links TRBV2 with TRBJ2-7; D gene unclear. The sample comprised central memory CD4+ T cells from blood. This TCR derives from a man younger than 40 with type 1 diabetes. The CDR3 loop is CASIEARLYEQYF. The DNA of the CDR3 is TGTGCCAGCATTGAGGCGCGGCTCTACGAGCAGTACTTC.